This TCR beta chain originates from a study of blood T cell repertoires in COVID-19 (dated by TCRdb to about 2020). For the study in its entirety: The collaborator samples originated in the United States, Italy and Spain and spanned the acute and convalescent phases of COVID-19. Subjects who had been exposed to COVID-19, were actively infected with it, or had recovered from it provided the deeply sampled blood TCRbeta repertoires that made up the dataset. The repertoires were released in a freely available public database intended as a resource for research on the immune response to SARS-CoV-2. The material from the prospective study consisted of cDNA or gDNA derived from T cells, B-cell-depleted T cells, or PBMCs. Where available, HLA class I and class II types were obtained from metadata supplied by the sample provider rather than from assay-based typing. The sample metadata nearly always contained a de-identified subject ID, COVID-19 status, age in years and sex. The samples were drawn from the first 160 participants of the ongoing ImmuneRACE study and from some 1,300 subjects provided by 6 global collaborators.

As for this clone: This clone's antigen is unknown. Qualities for individual bases were not recorded, and no much larger clone is one base off.

Points the paper makes about the study in general: The amount of clinical and demographic metadata varied by source and participant and was provided uncurated.

At one collaborating source in Seattle, patients were enrolled during active infection and were followed longitudinally through the course of disease. Each collaborating institution followed its own protocols to collect whole blood in K2EDTA tubes. For TCRbeta analysis, collaborators shipped samples in one of three forms: frozen whole blood, isolated PBMCs, or DNA extracted from either of those sample types. TCRbeta CDR3 regions were amplified from genomic DNA by means of the immunoSEQ Assay, a bias-controlled multiplex PCR. The study's own analysis went as follows. Nucleated cell counts per sample were estimated from amplification of reference gene primers within the assay. Sequence reads were collapsed and filtered to measure the absolute abundance of every unique TCRbeta CDR3 rearrangement. Productive Simpson clonality was computed per sample as the square root of Simpson's diversity index over productive rearrangements. This immuneACCESS table, as held by TCRdb, lists in-frame sequences with V and J called but not all clones. Of the missing ones, under half trace to an unresolved V gene in checked studies; the others have no known cause. That table supplies the V and J calls and clone size; D and trimming were determined from the DNA. Recorded for this sample are roughly 500,000 clones; approximately 92% of them occurred a single time. About 1% of the sample is taken by the ten largest.

The germline V gene encodes CDR1 SGHRS and CDR2 YFSETQ. The germline ends are 13 bases apart after V is trimmed by 4 bases and J by 2 bases. The CDR3 measures 14 amino acids from cysteine to phenylalanine. Just CDR3 DNA is preserved here, 42 bases in frame from base 1. The sequence derives from a man aged 18-30 years with COVID-19, enrolled during active disease. Sequencing was done on a sample of peripheral blood. The chain links TRBV5-1 with TRBJ2-7; the D gene is perhaps TRBD2, from 5 matching bases. The CDR3 protein is CASSIAPGTYEQYF. The nucleotides are TGCGCCAGCAGCATAGCCCCGGGAACCTACGAGCAGTACTTC.